This T cell receptor beta chain was profiled in a study of blood T cell repertoires in COVID-19. Using immunoSEQ multiplex PCR, the repertoire was profiled, and TCRdb retains in-frame clones only, with some absent. The table lists under 300,000 clones, 70% to 85% of them singletons. The germline V and J ends were trimmed by 5 bases and 0 bases, with 14 bases remaining between them. CDR3 size: 16 residues. Per germline, CDR1 MNHEY and CDR2 SMNVEV (reference sequence). This clone came up once. This TCR came from a woman older than 75 with active or convalescent COVID-19. Sequencing was performed on peripheral blood. This chain connects TRBV27 to TRBJ1-3; no reliable D call. CDR3 sequence (DNA): TGTGCCAGCAGTCCGTACGCCCTACTCTCTGGAAACACCATATATTTT. Protein sequence: CASSPYALLSGNTIYF.